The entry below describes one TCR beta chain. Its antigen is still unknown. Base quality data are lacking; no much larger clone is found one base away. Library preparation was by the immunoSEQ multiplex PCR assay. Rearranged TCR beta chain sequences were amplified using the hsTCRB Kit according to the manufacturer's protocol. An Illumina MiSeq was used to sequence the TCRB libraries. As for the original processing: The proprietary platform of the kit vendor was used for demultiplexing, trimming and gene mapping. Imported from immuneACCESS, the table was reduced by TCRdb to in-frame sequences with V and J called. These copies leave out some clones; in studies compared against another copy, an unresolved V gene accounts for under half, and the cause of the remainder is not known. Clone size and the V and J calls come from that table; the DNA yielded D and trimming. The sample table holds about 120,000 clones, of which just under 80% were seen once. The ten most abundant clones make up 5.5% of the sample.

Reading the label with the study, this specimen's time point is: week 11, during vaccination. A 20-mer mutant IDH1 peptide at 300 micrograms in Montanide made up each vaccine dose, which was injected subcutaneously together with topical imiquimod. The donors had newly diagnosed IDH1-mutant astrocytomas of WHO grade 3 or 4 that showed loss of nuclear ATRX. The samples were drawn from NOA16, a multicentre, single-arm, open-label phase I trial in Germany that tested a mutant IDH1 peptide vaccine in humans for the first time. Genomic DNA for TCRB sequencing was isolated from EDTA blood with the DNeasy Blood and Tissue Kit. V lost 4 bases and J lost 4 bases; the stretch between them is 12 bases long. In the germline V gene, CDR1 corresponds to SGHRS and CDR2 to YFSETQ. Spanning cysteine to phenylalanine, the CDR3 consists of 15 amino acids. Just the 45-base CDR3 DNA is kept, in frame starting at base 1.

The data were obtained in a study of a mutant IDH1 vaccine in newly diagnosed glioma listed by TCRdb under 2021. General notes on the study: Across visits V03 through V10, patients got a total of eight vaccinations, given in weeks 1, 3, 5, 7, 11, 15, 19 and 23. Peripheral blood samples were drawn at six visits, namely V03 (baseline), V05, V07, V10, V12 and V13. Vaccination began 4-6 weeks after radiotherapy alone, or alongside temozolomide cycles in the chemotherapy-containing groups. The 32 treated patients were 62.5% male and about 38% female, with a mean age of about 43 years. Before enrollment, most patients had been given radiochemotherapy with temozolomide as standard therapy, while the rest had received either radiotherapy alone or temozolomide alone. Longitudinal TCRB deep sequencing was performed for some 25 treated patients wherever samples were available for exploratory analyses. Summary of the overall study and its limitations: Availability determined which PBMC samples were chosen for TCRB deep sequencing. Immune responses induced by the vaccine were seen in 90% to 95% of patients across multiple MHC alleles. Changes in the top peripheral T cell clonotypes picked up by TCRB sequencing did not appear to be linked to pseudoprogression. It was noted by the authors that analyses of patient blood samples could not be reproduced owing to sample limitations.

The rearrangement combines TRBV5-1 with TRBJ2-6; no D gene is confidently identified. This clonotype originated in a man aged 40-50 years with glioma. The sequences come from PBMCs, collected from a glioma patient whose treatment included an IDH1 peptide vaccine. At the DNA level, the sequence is TGCGCCAGCAGCGTTCGGCCTCAGGGGGCCAACGTCCTGACTTTC. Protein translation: CASSVRPQGANVLTF.